These 16 T cell receptor beta chains share one sample of origin, sequenced in a study of control samples from healthy donors and cancer patients. Measured with immunoSEQ multiplex PCR; TCRdb has only the in-frame clones, and not every one. This sample yields about 170,000 clones, of which roughly 93% are seen a single time; over 4% belongs to the top ten. The sample was blood. Receptors originate from a woman aged 55 to 70 in good health.

The chain carries TRBV7-9 and TRBJ2-7; D unresolved. The length of the CDR3 is 12 residues. CDR1 and CDR2 (germline): SEHNR, FQNEAQ (reference sequence). The V end lost 5 bases, the J end lost 6 bases, and 11 bases lay between the germline ends. The CDR3 protein is CASSPSKAEQYF. In nucleotides, the CDR3 is TGTGCCAGCAGCCCGAGTAAGGCCGAGCAGTACTTC. The variable domain in full, completed from reference TRBV7-9 and TRBJ2-7, reads DTGVSQNPRHKITKRGQNVTFRCDPISEHNRLYWYRQTLGQGPEFLTYFQNEAQLEKSRLLSDRFSAERPKGSFSTLEIQRTEQGDSAMYLCASSPSKAEQYFGPGTRLTVT.

The chain links TRBV9 to TRBJ2-5; 9 bases agree with TRBD2. The CDR3 sequence is 15 residues long. V was clipped by 4 bases and J by 5 bases; unmatched bases: 9. Germline V lookup: CDR1 SGDLS, CDR2 YYNGEE. The CDR3 DNA is TGTGCCAGCAGCACCCGCGGGGGGGAGGGCGAGACCCAGTACTTC. Translation gives CASSTRGGEGETQYF.

This clone was counted a single time. The chain links TRBV7-9 to TRBJ1-1, with D unresolved. The CDR3 loop spans 15 amino acids. Germline CDR1 reads SEHNR; CDR2 reads FQNEAQ (reference sequence). Deletions cut 1 base from V and 1 base from J, with 10 bases between. The CDR3 here is CASSLGAVRNTEAFF. Here the CDR3 DNA reads TGTGCCAGCAGCTTAGGAGCTGTGAGGAACACTGAAGCTTTCTTT.

The CDR3 nucleotides read TGCGCCAGCAGCGAACAGGGTCGGGGAGAGACCCAGTACTTC. Protein sequence: CASSEQGRGETQYF. V and J are TRBV10-2 and TRBJ2-5, with D maybe TRBD1 (6 bases). This CDR3 has 14 amino acids. Trimming took off 6 bases at V and 4 bases at J, with 15 bases between the two ends. Germline V gene sequence: CDR1 WSHSY, CDR2 SAAADI.

CDR3 region: CASGDRTDTQYF. DNA for the CDR3: TGTGCCAGTGGCGATCGCACAGATACGCAGTATTTT. The J gene is TRBJ2-3, the V gene TRBV6-6; unclear D gene. This CDR3 has 12 residues. V lost 9 bases to trimming and J lost 1 base, with 8 bases between them. Germline V CDR1 and CDR2: MNHNY, SVGAGI (reference sequence).

The CDR3: CATSTRRWGGPETQYF. In DNA, the CDR3 is TGTGCCACCAGCACTCGGAGGTGGGGGGGCCCAGAGACCCAGTACTTC. The chain has TRBV15 and TRBJ2-5, with TRBD2 as a possible D gene (7 bases). The CDR3 loop spans 16 amino acids. Germline assignment: CDR1 LNHNV and CDR2 YYDKDF (reference sequence). Deletions cut 4 bases from V and 4 bases from J, with 19 bases between. Full variable domain (rest looked up from reference TRBV15 and TRBJ2-5): DAMVIQNPRYQVTQFGKPVTLSCSQTLNHNVMYWYQQKSSQAPKLLFHYYDKDFNNEADTPDNFQSRRPNTSFCFLDIRSPGLGDTAMYLCATSTRRWGGPETQYFGPGTRLLVL.

This clone occurred once. This chain uses TRBV27 with TRBJ1-6; 8 bases agree with TRBD1. The CDR3 is 15 amino acids. Germline values: CDR1 MNHEY, CDR2 SMNVEV (reference sequence). V trimming: 6 bases; J trimming: 8 bases; junction bases outside the gene matches: 9. The CDR3: CASRSDRVVDSPLHF. The CDR3 DNA reads TGTGCCAGCAGGTCGGACAGGGTGGTTGATTCACCCCTCCACTTT.

The chain is built from TRBV18 and TRBJ1-1, with D unresolved. CDR1 is KGHSH, CDR2 LQKENI, per germline. V was clipped by 6 bases and J by 2 bases, with 13 bases between them. This CDR3 has 14 amino acids. In nucleotides, the CDR3 is TGTGCCAGCTCTCCCGCGGGCCCCAACACTGAAGCTTTCTTT. As protein: CASSPAGPNTEAFF.

This chain connects TRBV7-8 to TRBJ1-5, with TRBD1 as a possible D gene (5 bases). CDR1 is SGHVS, CDR2 FQNEAQ, per germline. This CDR3 is 13 amino acids long. V was shortened by 9 bases and J by 3 bases, with 12 bases between the two germline ends. This CDR3 is CASVRDLNQPQHF. CDR3 bases: TGTGCCAGTGTCCGGGACCTCAATCAGCCCCAGCATTTT.

This clone appeared a single time. The chain is built from TRBV18 and TRBJ1-1, with 8 nucleotides matching TRBD1. The J segment lost 1 base and the V segment lost 4 bases, leaving 5 bases of the junction unmatched. The CDR3 totals 15 residues. In germline, CDR1 is KGHSH, CDR2 LQKENI. The CDR3 protein is CASSLTGTGNTEAFF. The CDR3 nucleotides are TGTGCCAGCTCACTGACCGGGACAGGGAACACTGAAGCTTTCTTT.

The V gene is TRBV4-1, the J gene TRBJ1-1, with TRBD1 matching 9 bases. The CDR3 consists of 17 residues. Germline loops: CDR1 MGHRA, CDR2 YSYEKL. Trimming took 5 bases from V and 6 from J; bases not matched to a gene: 16. CDR3 in amino acids: CASSSGPRDRGFPEAFF. For the CDR3, the DNA is TGCGCCAGCAGCTCAGGACCCCGTGACAGGGGGTTCCCTGAAGCTTTCTTT.

This clone appeared a single time. V is TRBV4-1 and J is TRBJ2-2; no clear D gene. Germline CDR1 is MGHRA and CDR2 is YSYEKL. Trimming took off 4 bases at V and 1 base at J, with 7 bases between the two ends. The CDR3 is 14 amino acids. The CDR3 DNA reads TGCGCCAGCAGCCCCGGAGAGAACACCGGGGAGCTGTTTTTT. Amino acids: CASSPGENTGELFF.

The CDR3 region is CASRFGGNQPQHF. The CDR3 DNA reads as TGTGCCAGCAGATTCGGCGGCAATCAGCCCCAGCATTTT. The chain employs TRBV12-3 or TRBV12-4 and TRBJ1-5, with unresolved D. The CDR3 runs to 13 residues. Trimming removed 6 bases from V and 2 bases from J, with 8 bases in between.

CDR3 nucleotides: TGTGCCAGCTATCGATCATACAGGGGACACAATTCACCCCTCCACTTT. It translates to CASYRSYRGHNSPLHF. This rearrangement joins TRBV21-1 to TRBJ1-6; the table's D call, TRBD1, has no DNA check behind it. TRBV21-1 counts as a pseudogene. The CDR3 totals 16 residues.

The chain is built from TRBV4-1 and TRBJ1-2; 8 positions match TRBD1. The germline V gene encodes CDR1 MGHRA and CDR2 YSYEKL. This CDR3 is 16 amino acids long. The ends lost 3 bases at V and 3 bases at J; junction bases unmatched: 9. The CDR3 loop is CASSHTPGQAYYGYTF. DNA of the CDR3: TGCGCCAGCAGCCATACACCGGGACAGGCCTACTATGGCTACACCTTC.

The chain is built from TRBV12-5 and TRBJ2-5; D is unclear. Germline V lookup: CDR1 LGHNT, CDR2 FRNRAP. Trimming removed 1 base at V and 3 bases at J, with 9 bases between. The CDR3 consists of 14 residues. CDR3 coding DNA: TGTGCTAGTGGTTTGGGACGCTCAGAAGAGACCCAGTACTTC. Its translation: CASGLGRSEETQYF.